This TCR beta chain is drawn from a study of CD8+ T cells in alopecia areata. Study-level background: Treatment of the treated patients consisted of oral tofacitinib, 5 to 10 mg twice daily. Severity scoring for treated patients was based on the percentage of affected scalp area. Overall study results and limits: Expanded CD8+ clones among the top 100, as well as scalp clonality, were significantly decreased by tofacitinib. Researchers say the link of baseline CD8+ expansion to response remains uncertain, with one nonresponder.

As to this clone: Its target is not known.

Treatment reported: oral pan-JAK inhibitor, 5-10 mg twice daily. Isolated RNA was reverse transcribed into cDNA used as the sequencing template. Sequencing used immunoSEQ multiplex PCR; TCRdb keeps in-frame clones, though not all of them. This sample has about 150,000 clones; roughly two thirds occur once, and the top ten carry around 0.91%. The CDR3 is made up of 16 amino acids. CDR1 and CDR2 (germline): LNHDA, SQIVND (reference sequence). V gave up 0 bases and J gave up 2 bases; unmatched junction bases: 1. Sequenced material: CD4+ T cells sorted from blood, taken at week 4, from a patient treated with tofacitinib. This TCR was sampled from a human donor with alopecia areata. The V and J genes are TRBV19 and TRBJ2-6; 7 positions match TRBD2. The CDR3 protein is CASSIDRGAGANVLTF. The CDR3 DNA reads as TGTGCCAGTAGTATAGACCGGGGGGCTGGGGCCAACGTCCTGACTTTC.